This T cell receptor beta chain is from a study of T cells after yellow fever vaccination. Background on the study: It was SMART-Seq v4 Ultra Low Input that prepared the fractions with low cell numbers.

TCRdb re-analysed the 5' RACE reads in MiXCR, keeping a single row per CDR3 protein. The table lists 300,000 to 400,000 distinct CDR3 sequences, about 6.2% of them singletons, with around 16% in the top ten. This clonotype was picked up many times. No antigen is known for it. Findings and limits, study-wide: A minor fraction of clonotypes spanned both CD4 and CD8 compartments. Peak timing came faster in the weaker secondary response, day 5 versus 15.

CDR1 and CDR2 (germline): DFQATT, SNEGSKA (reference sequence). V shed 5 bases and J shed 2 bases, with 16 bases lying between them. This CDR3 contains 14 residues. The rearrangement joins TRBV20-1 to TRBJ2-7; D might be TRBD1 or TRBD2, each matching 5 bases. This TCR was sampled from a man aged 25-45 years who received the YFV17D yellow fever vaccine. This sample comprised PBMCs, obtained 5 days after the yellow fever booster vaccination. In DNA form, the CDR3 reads TGCAGTGCTTCGACCGGGACGGCTACCTACGAGCAGTACTTC. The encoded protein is CSASTGTATYEQYF.